A single sample gave rise to the 7 T cell receptor beta chains below, sequenced in a study of tumor-infiltrating lymphocytes in primary liver carcinoma. They got blood RNA out of unsorted whole blood and also pulled out germline DNA. Total RNA amounting to approximately 460 ng was the source from which TCR beta cDNA was made with a constant-region primer. For TCR beta, libraries were produced by three nested multiplex PCR rounds using slightly modified ARM-PCR. The first two PCR rounds used TRBV1-TRBV30 primers with a Cbeta primer, approximately 10 cycles each. TCRdb fed the multiplex PCR reads into MiXCR, producing one record per CDR3 protein. The data show 150,000 to 200,000 distinct CDR3 sequences, 50% to 75% seen once. Sequencing input: peripheral blood. These receptors were obtained from a man aged 40-49 years with primary liver carcinoma and hepatitis B virus infection.

The sample holds a few counts of this clonotype. This chain uses TRBV6-1 with TRBJ1-4; maybe TRBD1 (5 bases). The V end was cut by 6 bases, the J end by 2 bases, with 13 bases between. From germline, CDR1 is MNHNS and CDR2 SASEGT. The CDR3 contains 15 residues. CDR3 DNA: TGTGCCAGCAGCTACAGGTTCGGGACTAATGAAAAACTGTTTTTT. Amino acid sequence: CASSYRFGTNEKLFF.

This clonotype appeared once. This chain joins TRBV4-1 and TRBJ2-3; 7 nucleotides agree with TRBD1. This CDR3 is built from 16 residues. Germline V gene lookup returns CDR1 MGHRA and CDR2 YSYEKL. With 1 base clipped from V and 2 bases from J, the junction kept 6 bases outside the gene matches. The CDR3 is CASSQGSTGNTDTQYF. In DNA form, the CDR3 reads TGCGCCAGCAGCCAAGGCTCGACAGGGAACACAGATACGCAGTATTTT.

V gene TRBV6-1 combines with J gene TRBJ1-5; D possibly corresponds to TRBD1 (5 bases). CDR3 size: 15 residues. Germline V gene data show CDR1 as MNHNS and CDR2 as SASEGT. Trimming took 5 bases from V and 0 from J, leaving 11 bases between them. DNA of the CDR3: TGTGCCAGCAGTTCTCAGGGATATAGCAATCAGCCCCAGCATTTT. Translated, it gives CASSSQGYSNQPQHF.

About this clonotype itself: A much larger clone differs from this one at a single base, so this may be a read error. In this CDR3 the conserved last residue, phenylalanine or tryptophan, is missing, so a read error is likely. The V gene is TRBV6-1, the J gene TRBJ2-7; 13 bases are shared with TRBD2. Germline V gene sequence: CDR1 MNHNS, CDR2 SASEGT. V shed 3 bases and J 2 bases; nucleotides not matched to a gene: 4. The CDR3 is made up of 16 amino acids. The CDR3 is CASSDELAGGPYEQYL. CDR3 coding DNA: TGTGCCAGCAGTGATGAACTAGCGGGAGGGCCCTACGAGCAGTACCTC.

To note about this clonotype: The junction departs from the called germline gene at one end, perhaps through a read error. J is TRBJ1-1 and V is TRBV4-1; possible D gene TRBD1, 5 bases. This CDR3 has 16 residues. Germline V lookup: CDR1 MGHRA, CDR2 YSYEKL. CDR3 region: CASSQDLADKGTEAFF. The DNA of the CDR3 is TGCGCCAGCAGTCAAGATCTTGCGGACAAGGGTACTGAAGCTTTCTTT.

This clonotype was detected many times. The chain carries TRBV11-2 and TRBJ2-5, with 7 nucleotides matching TRBD2. The CDR3 loop spans 13 amino acids. The germline gives CDR1 SGHAT, CDR2 FQNNGV. Unmatched junction bases numbered 0, after V lost 4 bases and J lost 1 base. CDR3 in amino acids: CASSWGGQETQYF. The DNA of the CDR3 is TGTGCCAGCAGCTGGGGGGGCCAAGAGACCCAGTACTTC. Filled out from reference TRBV11-2 and TRBJ2-5, the complete variable domain reads EAGVAQSPRYKIIEKRQSVAFWCNPISGHATLYWYQQILGQGPKLLIQFQNNGVVDDSQLPKDRFSAERLKGVDSTLKIQPAKLEDSAVYLCASSWGGQETQYFGPGTRLLVL.

About this clonotype itself: A much larger clonotype is one base distant, so this may be a read error. V is TRBV4-2 and J is TRBJ1-3, with D unresolved. The CDR3 loop spans 12 amino acids. Germline V gives CDR1 LGHNA, CDR2 YNFKEQ. The CDR3 nucleotides read TGTGCCAACAGCCAAGATCGGAACACCATATATTTT. Translation gives CANSQDRNTIYF.